This TCR delta chain is from a study of DNA immune sequencing with unique molecular identifiers (dated by TCRdb to about 2020). Turning to the overall study: Immunomagnetic cell separation was used to enrich gammadelta T cells from buffy coats, and the genomic DNA of the enriched gammadelta T cells was then sequenced. Donors were healthy individuals, with approximately 11 donors profiled from sorted peripheral blood gammadelta T cells. gammadelta T cells were enriched from PBMC of approximately 11 healthy individuals by fluorescence-activated cell sorting. The study developed and validated an ultrasensitive DNA-based TRD repertoire sequencing method using PCR-introduced unique molecular identifiers. To compare enriched and non-enriched samples, approximately 100 ng of enriched gammadelta T-cell DNA and around 0.9 ug of non-enriched PBMC DNA were sequenced. The method was checked using synthetic reference molecules and blood samples from healthy people. Summary of the overall study and its limitations: TRD repertoire diversity differed among healthy donors, and several donors were highly oligoclonal, with the top 5 clonotypes making up more than half of productive molecules. The primer-based approach is unable to detect novel TRD sequences that the primers do not target.

The protocol used for the library was multiplex PCR. Genomic DNA was amplified with a 32-plex assay using primers for all 8 TRDV and 4 TRDJ genes covering the CDR3. A 12-nucleotide UMI was introduced during roughly 3 barcoding PCR cycles, after which a second PCR was performed with Illumina adapter primers. AMPure XP beads were used to purify the libraries, and library quality was checked on a Fragment Analyzer using the HS NGS Fragment kit. An Illumina MiniSeq mid-output kit with around 19% PhiX and 150 cycles of paired-end reads was used for sequencing. Turning to the authors' computational methods: MIGEC version 1.2.9 was used to process the reads, grouping the reads by UMI and building error-corrected consensus sequences. For post-processing, modified scripts from VDJtools version 1.2.1 were used together with the tcR R package. TCRdb reprocessed the public reads with the caller CATT; rows with the same DNA were merged afterwards. The V and J calls and clone size come from TCRdb's table, not from the authors' own analysis. A total of 4,800 or so delta-chain clones appear in this sample, 9.5% to 13% of them only once. The ten most abundant clones make up approximately 50% of the sample.

There are a few counts of this clone. Its recognized antigen is unknown. Within one base of it there is no much larger clone, and no base qualities were kept. Sequencing was done on a sample of gamma-delta T cells enriched from blood buffy coat, or unenriched PBMCs (not recorded which). The clonotype originates from a human donor in good health.

This receptor carries the CDR3 CALGELPPSPIPDTRHWGILPYTDKLIF. The nucleotide sequence is given as TGTGCTCTTGGGGAACTCCCCCCCTCCCCCATCCCAGACACTCGGCACTGGGGGATACTTCCGTACACCGATAAACTCATCTTT. Recombination joined TRDV1 with TRDJ1; 12 central bases correspond to TRDD3. The J gene, not given by TCRdb, was assigned here from a germline match of the nucleotide sequence. V is cut back by 0 bases and J by 0 bases, with 35 bases in the junction unmatched. The CDR3 numbers 28 residues from cysteine through phenylalanine. Just CDR3 DNA is preserved here, 84 bases in frame from base 1. The germline V gene provides CDR1 TSWWSYY and CDR2 QGS.